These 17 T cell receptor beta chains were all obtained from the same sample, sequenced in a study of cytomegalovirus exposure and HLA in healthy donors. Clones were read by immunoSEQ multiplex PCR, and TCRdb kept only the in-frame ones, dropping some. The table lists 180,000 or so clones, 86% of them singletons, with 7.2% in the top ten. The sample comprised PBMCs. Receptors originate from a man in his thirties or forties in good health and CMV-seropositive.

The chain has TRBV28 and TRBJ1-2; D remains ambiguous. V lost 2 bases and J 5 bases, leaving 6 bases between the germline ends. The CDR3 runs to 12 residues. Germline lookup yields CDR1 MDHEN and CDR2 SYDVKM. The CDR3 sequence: CASSLRGYGYTF. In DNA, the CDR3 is TGTGCCAGCAGTTTACGGGGTTATGGCTACACCTTC.

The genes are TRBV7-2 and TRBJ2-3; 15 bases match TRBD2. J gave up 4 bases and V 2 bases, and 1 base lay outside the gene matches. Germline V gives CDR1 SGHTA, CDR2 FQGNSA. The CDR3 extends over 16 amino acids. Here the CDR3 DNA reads TGTGCCAGCAGCTTACGGACTAGCGGGAGGGCAGATACGCAGTATTTT. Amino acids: CASSLRTSGRADTQYF.

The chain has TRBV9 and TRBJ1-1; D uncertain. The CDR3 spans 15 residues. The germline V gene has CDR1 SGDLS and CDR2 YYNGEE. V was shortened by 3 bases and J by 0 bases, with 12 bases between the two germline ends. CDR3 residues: CASSASRQMNTEAFF. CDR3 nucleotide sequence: TGTGCCAGCAGCGCGTCGCGGCAGATGAACACTGAAGCTTTCTTT.

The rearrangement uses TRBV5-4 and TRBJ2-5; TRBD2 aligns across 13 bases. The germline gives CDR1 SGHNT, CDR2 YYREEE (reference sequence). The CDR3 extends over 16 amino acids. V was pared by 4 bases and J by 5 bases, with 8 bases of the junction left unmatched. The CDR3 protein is CASSVGLAGTSETQYF. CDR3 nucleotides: TGTGCCAGCAGCGTGGGACTAGCGGGGACGTCTGAGACCCAGTACTTC. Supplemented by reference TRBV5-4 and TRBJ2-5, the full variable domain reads ETGVTQSPTHLIKTRGQQVTLRCSSQSGHNTVSWYQQALGQGPQFIFQYYREEENGRGNFPPRFSGLQFPNYSSELNVNALELDDSALYLCASSVGLAGTSETQYFGPGTRLLVL.

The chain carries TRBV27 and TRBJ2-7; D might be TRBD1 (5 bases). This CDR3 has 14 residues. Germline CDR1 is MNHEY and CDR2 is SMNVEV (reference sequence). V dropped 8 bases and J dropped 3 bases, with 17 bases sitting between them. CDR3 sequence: CASWAGHPYYEQYF. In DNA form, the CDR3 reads TGTGCCAGCTGGGCAGGACACCCCTACTACGAGCAGTACTTC.

The CDR3, as DNA: TGTGCCAGCAGTGAATCCCCGGTGGTAGCGGGGGCCAACAATGAGCAGTTCTTC. The encoded protein is CASSESPVVAGANNEQFF. The rearrangement links TRBV6-1 to TRBJ2-1, with 9 bases fitting TRBD2. The germline V gene has CDR1 MNHNS and CDR2 SASEGT. V trimming: 2 bases; J trimming: 5 bases; junction bases outside the gene matches: 13. CDR3 length equals 18 residues.

CDR3 in amino acids: CASSLAGRQPQHF. The CDR3 DNA follows: TGTGCCAGCAGCTTGGCAGGGCGTCAGCCCCAGCATTTT. This sequence joins TRBV5-6 and TRBJ1-5, with a possible D match to TRBD1 (5 bases). V lost 0 bases and J lost 6, with 7 bases in between. Per the germline V gene, CDR1 is SGHDT and CDR2 is YYEEEE. The CDR3 consists of 13 residues. The variable domain in full, with the rest retrieved from reference TRBV5-6 and TRBJ1-5, is DAGVTQSPTHLIKTRGQQVTLRCSPKSGHDTVSWYQQALGQGPQFIFQYYEEEERQRGNFPDRFSGHQFPNYSSELNVNALLLGDSALYLCASSLAGRQPQHFGDGTRLSIL.

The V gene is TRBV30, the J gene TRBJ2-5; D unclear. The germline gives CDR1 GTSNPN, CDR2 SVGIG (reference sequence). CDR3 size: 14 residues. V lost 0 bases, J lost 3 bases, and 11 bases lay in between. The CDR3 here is CAWSVVNTKETQYF. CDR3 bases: TGTGCCTGGAGTGTAGTGAACACCAAAGAGACCCAGTACTTC.

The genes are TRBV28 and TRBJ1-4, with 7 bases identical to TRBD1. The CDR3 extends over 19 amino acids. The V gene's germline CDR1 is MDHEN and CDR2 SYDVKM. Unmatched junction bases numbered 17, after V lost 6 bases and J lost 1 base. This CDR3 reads CASSFYSGGNVITNEKLFF. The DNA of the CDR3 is TGTGCCAGCAGCTTTTATTCAGGGGGTAACGTCATAACTAATGAAAAACTGTTTTTT.

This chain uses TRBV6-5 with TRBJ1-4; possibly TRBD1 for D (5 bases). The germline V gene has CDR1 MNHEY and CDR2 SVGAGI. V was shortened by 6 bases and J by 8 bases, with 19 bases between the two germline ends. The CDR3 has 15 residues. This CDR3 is CASSPRKRGYEKLFF. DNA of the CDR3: TGTGCCAGCAGCCCCCGTAAAAGGGGATACGAAAAACTGTTTTTT.

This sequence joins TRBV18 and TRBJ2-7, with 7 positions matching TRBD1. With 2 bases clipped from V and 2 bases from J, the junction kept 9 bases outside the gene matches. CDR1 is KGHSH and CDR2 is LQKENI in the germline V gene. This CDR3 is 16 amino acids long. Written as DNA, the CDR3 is TGTGCCAGCTCACCAACGGTCGCGACAGGGCCCTACGAGCAGTACTTC. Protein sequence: CASSPTVATGPYEQYF.

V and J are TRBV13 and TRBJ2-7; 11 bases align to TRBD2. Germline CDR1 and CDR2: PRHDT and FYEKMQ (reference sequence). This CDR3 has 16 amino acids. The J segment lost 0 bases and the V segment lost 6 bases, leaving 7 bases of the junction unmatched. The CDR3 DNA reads TGTGCCAGCAGACGACTAGCGGGATTGCCCTCCTACGAGCAGTACTTC. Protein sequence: CASRRLAGLPSYEQYF.

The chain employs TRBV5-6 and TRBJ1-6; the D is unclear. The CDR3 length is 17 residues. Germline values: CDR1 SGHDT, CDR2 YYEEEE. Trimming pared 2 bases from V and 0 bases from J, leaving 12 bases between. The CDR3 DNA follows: TGTGCCAGCAGCTTCGGAAGGAGGAGCTCCTATAATTCACCCCTCCACTTT. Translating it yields CASSFGRRSSYNSPLHF.

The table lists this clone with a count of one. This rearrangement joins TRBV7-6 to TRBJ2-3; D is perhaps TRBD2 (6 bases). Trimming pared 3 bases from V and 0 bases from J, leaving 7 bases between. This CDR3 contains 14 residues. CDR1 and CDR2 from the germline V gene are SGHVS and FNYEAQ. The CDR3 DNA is TGTGCCAGCAGCTTTGGACTAAGCACAGATACGCAGTATTTT. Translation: CASSFGLSTDTQYF.

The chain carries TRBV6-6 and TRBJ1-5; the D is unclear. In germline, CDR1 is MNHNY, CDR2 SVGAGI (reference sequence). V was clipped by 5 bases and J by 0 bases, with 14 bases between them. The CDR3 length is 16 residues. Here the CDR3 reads CASSVPSRYSNQPQHF. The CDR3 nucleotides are TGTGCCAGCAGTGTCCCGTCGCGCTATAGCAATCAGCCCCAGCATTTT.

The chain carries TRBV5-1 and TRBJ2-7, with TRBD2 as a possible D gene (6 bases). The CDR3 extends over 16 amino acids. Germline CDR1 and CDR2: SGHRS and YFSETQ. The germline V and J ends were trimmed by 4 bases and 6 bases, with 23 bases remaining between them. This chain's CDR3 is CASSASSSGRSTEQYF. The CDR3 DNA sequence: TGCGCCAGCAGCGCAAGCTCCTCAGGGAGGAGTACCGAGCAGTACTTC.

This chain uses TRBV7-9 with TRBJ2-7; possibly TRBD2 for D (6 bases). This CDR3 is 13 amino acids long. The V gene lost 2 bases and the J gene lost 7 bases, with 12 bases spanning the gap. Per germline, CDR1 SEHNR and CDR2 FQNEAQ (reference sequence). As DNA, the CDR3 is TGTGCCAGCAGCTTAATTCCTGCGGGGGAGCAGTACTTC. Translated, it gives CASSLIPAGEQYF.